The T cell receptor beta chain under discussion was sequenced for a study of blood T cell repertoires in COVID-19. Overall study: Collection of acute and convalescent COVID-19 samples took place in the United States, Italy and Spain.

CDR1 is DFQATT, CDR2 SNEGSKA, per germline (reference sequence). The CDR3 covers 11 residues. Trimming removed 2 bases from V and 14 bases from J; junction bases left unmatched: 5. TCRdb's table, derived via immunoSEQ multiplex PCR, lists solely in-frame clones and lacks some. The repertoire holds fewer than 120,000 clones, with over 75% as singletons. Sequences were obtained from peripheral blood. The clonotype originates from a woman at least 80 years old with active or convalescent COVID-19. This chain joins TRBV20-1 and TRBJ2-3; 9 nucleotides line up with TRBD2. This chain's CDR3 is CSARWGLAPYF. The CDR3 DNA reads TGCAGTGCTAGATGGGGACTAGCTCCGTATTTT.